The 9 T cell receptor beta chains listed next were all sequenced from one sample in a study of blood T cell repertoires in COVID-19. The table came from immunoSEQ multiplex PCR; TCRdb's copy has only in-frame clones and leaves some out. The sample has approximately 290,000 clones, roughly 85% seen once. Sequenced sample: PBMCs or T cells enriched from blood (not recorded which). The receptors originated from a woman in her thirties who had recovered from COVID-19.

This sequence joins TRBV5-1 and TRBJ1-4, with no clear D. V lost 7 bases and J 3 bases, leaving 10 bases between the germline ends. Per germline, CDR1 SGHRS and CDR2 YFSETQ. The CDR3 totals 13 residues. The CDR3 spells CASRVGPNEKLFF. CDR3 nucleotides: TGCGCCAGCCGGGTCGGTCCTAATGAAAAACTGTTTTTT.

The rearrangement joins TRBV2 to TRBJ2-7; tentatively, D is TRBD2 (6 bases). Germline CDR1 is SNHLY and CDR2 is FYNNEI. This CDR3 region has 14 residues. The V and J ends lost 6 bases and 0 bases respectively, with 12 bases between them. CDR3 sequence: CASRGRELSYEQYF. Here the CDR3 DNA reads TGTGCCAGCAGGGGACGGGAGCTCTCCTACGAGCAGTACTTC. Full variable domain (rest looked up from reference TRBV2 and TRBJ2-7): EPEVTQTPSHQVTQMGQEVILRCVPISNHLYFYWYRQILGQKVEFLVSFYNNEISEKSEIFDDQFSVERPDGSNFTLKIRSTKLEDSAMYFCASRGRELSYEQYFGPGTRLTVT.

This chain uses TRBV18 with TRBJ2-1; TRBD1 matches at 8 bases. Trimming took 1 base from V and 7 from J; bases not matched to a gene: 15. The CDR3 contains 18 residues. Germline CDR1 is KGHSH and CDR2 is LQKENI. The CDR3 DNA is TGTGCCAGCTCACCACGTCTCTTCGGGCAGGGGGCTCGGAATGAGCAGTTCTTC. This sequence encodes CASSPRLFGQGARNEQFF.

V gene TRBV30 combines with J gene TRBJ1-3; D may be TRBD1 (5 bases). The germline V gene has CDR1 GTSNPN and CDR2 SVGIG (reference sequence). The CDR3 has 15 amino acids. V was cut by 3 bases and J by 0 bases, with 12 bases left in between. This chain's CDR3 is CAWRGQAISGNTIYF. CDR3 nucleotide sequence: TGTGCCTGGAGGGGGCAGGCAATCTCTGGAAACACCATATATTTT.

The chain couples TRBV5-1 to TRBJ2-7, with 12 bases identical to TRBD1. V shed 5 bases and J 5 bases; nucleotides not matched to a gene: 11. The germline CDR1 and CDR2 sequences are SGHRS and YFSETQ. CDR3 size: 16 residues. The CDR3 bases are TGCGCCAGCAGAACCGGGACAGGGGGCTTAAAAAACGAGCAGTACTTC. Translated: CASRTGTGGLKNEQYF.

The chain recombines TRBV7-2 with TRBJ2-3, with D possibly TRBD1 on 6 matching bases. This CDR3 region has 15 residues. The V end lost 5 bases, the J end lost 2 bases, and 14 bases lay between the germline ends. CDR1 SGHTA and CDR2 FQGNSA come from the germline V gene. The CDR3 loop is CASSPGQTTTDTQYF. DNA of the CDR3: TGTGCCAGCAGCCCCGGACAGACAACCACAGATACGCAGTATTTT. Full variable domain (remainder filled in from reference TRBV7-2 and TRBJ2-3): GAGVSQSPSNKVTEKGKDVELRCDPISGHTALYWYRQSLGQGLEFLIYFQGNSAPDKSGLPSDRFSAERTGGSVSTLTIQRTQQEDSAVYLCASSPGQTTTDTQYFGPGTRLTVL.

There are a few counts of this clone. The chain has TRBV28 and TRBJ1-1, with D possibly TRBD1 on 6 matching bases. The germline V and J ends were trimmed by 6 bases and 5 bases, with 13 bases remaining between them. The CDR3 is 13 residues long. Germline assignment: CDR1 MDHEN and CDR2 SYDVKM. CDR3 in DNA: TGTGCCAGCAGGGGACAAGCTGGGACTGAAGCTTTCTTT. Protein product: CASRGQAGTEAFF.

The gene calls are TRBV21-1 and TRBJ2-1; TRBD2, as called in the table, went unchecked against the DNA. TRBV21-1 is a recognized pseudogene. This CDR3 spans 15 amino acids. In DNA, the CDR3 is TGTGCCAGCAGCAGTAGCGGGAAACACTACAATGAGCAGTTCTTC. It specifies CASSSSGKHYNEQFF.

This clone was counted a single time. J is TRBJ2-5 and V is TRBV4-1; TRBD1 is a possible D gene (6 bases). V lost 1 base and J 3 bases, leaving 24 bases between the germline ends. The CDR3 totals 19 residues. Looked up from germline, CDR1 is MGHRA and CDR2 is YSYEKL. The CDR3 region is CASSQGWGRLKGKKETQYF. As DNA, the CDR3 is TGCGCCAGCAGCCAAGGTTGGGGGCGGCTCAAGGGGAAAAAAGAGACCCAGTACTTC.